These 4 T cell receptor beta chains were sequenced from one sample in a study of identical twins. TCRdb used MiXCR to reprocess the 5' RACE reads, holding one entry per CDR3 protein. The table lists roughly 720,000 distinct CDR3 sequences, 15% to 20% of them singletons. The sample was also linked to a second study, of T cells expressing NK-cell markers.

What was sequenced was PBMCs. These receptors all stem from a woman younger than 30 in good health.

The CDR3 DNA sequence: TGTGCCAGCAGCTTGCTGGACAGATACGAGCAGTACTTC. Translated: CASSLLDRYEQYF. This rearrangement joins TRBV5-4 to TRBJ2-7; a possible D gene is TRBD1 (6 bases). Germline V gives CDR1 SGHNT, CDR2 YYREEE (reference sequence). The CDR3 extends over 13 amino acids. V lost 1 base and J 4 bases, leaving 9 bases between the germline ends.

J is TRBJ2-3 and V is TRBV29-1, with D tentatively TRBD2 (7 bases). The CDR3 covers 14 residues. Germline lookup yields CDR1 SQVTM and CDR2 ANQGSEA. V lost 4 bases to trimming and J lost 3 bases, with 14 bases between them. CDR3 loop: CSVVDGGPTDTQYF. The CDR3 DNA sequence: TGCAGCGTTGTCGACGGGGGGCCGACAGATACGCAGTATTTT.

The chain combines TRBV18 with TRBJ1-4; tentative D call: TRBD1 (6 bases). Germline V gives CDR1 KGHSH, CDR2 LQKENI. Trimming took off 1 base at V and 8 bases at J, with 8 bases between the two ends. The CDR3 sequence is 13 residues long. The CDR3 region is CASSPRDTEKLFF. Here the CDR3 DNA reads TGTGCCAGCTCACCACGGGACACCGAAAAACTGTTTTTT.

This clonotype has just a few counts. V and J are TRBV20-1 and TRBJ1-1, with 7 bases aligning to TRBD1. This CDR3 has 15 residues. Germline lookup yields CDR1 DFQATT and CDR2 SNEGSKA (reference sequence). Germline trimming cut 3 bases from V and 4 bases from J; bases unmatched to any gene: 11. The CDR3 DNA reads as TGCAGTGCTAGCCGACAGGGAGGGAGGGTCACTGAAGCTTTCTTT. Its translation is CSASRQGGRVTEAFF.